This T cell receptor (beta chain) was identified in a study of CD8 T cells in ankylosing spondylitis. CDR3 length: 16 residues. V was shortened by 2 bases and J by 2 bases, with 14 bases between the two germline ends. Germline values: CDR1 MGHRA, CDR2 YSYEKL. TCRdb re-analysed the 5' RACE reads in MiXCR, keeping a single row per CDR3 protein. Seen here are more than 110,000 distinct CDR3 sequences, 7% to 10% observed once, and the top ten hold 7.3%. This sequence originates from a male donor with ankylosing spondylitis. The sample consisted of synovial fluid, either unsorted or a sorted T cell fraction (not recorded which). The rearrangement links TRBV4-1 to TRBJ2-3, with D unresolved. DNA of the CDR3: TGCGCCAGCAGCCAAATTAATCTAGTTTCCACAGATACGCAGTATTTT. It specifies CASSQINLVSTDTQYF.